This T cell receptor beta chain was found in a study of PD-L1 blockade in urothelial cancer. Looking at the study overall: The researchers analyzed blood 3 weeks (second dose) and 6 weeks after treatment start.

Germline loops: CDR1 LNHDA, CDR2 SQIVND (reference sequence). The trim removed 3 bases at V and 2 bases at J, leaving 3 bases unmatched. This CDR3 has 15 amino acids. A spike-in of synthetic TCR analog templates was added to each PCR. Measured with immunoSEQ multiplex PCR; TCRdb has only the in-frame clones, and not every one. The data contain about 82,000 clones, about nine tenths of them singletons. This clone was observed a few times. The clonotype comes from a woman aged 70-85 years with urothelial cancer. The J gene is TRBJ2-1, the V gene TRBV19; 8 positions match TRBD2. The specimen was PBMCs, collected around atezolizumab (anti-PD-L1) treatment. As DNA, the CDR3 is TGTGCCAGTAGTATTACTAGCGGTACCTACAATGAGCAGTTCTTC. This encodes CASSITSGTYNEQFF.